The rows below give T cell receptor beta chains drawn from one sample of a study of regulatory T cells in long-lasting Graves disease. TCRdb reanalysed the multiplex PCR reads using MiXCR and keeps one entry per CDR3 protein. In the table there are over 200,000 distinct CDR3 sequences, 18% of which are singletons. The same data also went into a second study, on T cells in Graves' hyperthyroidism and ophthalmopathy.

The sample here was peripheral blood mononuclear cells (PBMCs), taken at new diagnosis, from a patient treated with antithyroid drugs. Source of these receptors: a woman under 40 with Graves disease. CDR3s include the opening cysteine and the closing phenylalanine or tryptophan. A D gene is named only where the DNA matches it firmly. The size entry is marked missing in some rows and otherwise reads once, few, many or a size class.

V gene	D gene	J gene	clone size	CDR3 DNA	CDR3 protein
TRBV18	TRBD1	TRBJ1-1	many	TGTGCCAGCTCACTCGGGACAGACTATGAAGCTTTCTTT	CASSLGTDYEAFF
TRBV5-4	TRBD2	TRBJ2-5	NA	TGTGCCAGCAGCGAAGAGCTAGCGGCGGAGACCCAGTACTTC	CASSEELAAETQYF
TRBV5-5	NA	TRBJ1-5	many	TGTGCCAGCAGCTCGGCAGAAGCTTTCAATCAGCCCCAGCATTTT	CASSSAEAFNQPQHF
TRBV6-1	NA	TRBJ1-3	many	TGTGCCAGCAGTGACGGACGGAACTCTGGAAACACCATATATTTT	CASSDGRNSGNTIYF
TRBV20-1	TRBD2	TRBJ2-7	NA	TGCAGTGCTAGCGGGGGGGTGACCTACGAGCAGTACTTC	CSASGGVTYEQYF
TRBV7-9	NA	TRBJ1-2	few	TGTGCCAGCAGCTTAGGTACCAGAAACCCTAACTATGGCTACACCTTC	CASSLGTRNPNYGYTF
TRBV29-1	NA	TRBJ1-2	NA	TGCAGCGTTGTACGGGACTATGGCTACACCTTC	CSVVRDYGYTF
TRBV7-8	NA	TRBJ2-3	many	TGTACCAGCAGCCCCGGTGGTTGGGGCAGCACAGATACGCAGTATTTT	CTSSPGGWGSTDTQYF
TRBV11-3	TRBD1	TRBJ1-2	many	TGTGCCAGCGGCAGGTCAGGGGGAGGCTACACCTTC	CASGRSGGGYTF
TRBV20-1	NA	TRBJ2-7	many	TGCAGTGCTTACCGAGGGTCTCCTTGGTACGAGCAGTACTTC	CSAYRGSPWYEQYF
TRBV20-1	NA	TRBJ1-6	NA	TGCAGTGCCGAAGCTTCGGAATTAAATAATTCACCCCTCCACTTT	CSAEASELNNSPLHF
TRBV6-5	NA	TRBJ1-1	many	TGTGCCAGCAGTTACCTCCAGCTAACTGAAGCTTTCTTT	CASSYLQLTEAFF
TRBV7-9	NA	TRBJ2-3	many	TGTGCCAGCAGCGACGTCTCTAGAGAAGATACGCAGTATTTT	CASSDVSREDTQYF
TRBV20-1	NA	TRBJ1-2	many	TGCAGTGCGCTTCCGATGGACTATGGCTACACCTTC	CSALPMDYGYTF
TRBV5-1	TRBD1	TRBJ1-4	many	TGCGCCAGCAGCACTCGACAGGGATTGAGTGAAAAACTGTTTTTT	CASSTRQGLSEKLFF
TRBV6-1	NA	TRBJ1-2	many	TGTGCCAGCAGGCGCGGGACGAACTATGGCTACACCTTC	CASRRGTNYGYTF
TRBV12-3/TRBV12-4	NA	TRBJ2-7	many	TGTGCCAGCAGTGCCTCGAGGAGAGCCTACGAGCAGTACTTC	CASSASRRAYEQYF
TRBV3-1	NA	TRBJ2-5	NA	TGTGCCAACAGCCAAGGTCTCATAGAGACCCAGTACTTC	CANSQGLIETQYF
TRBV24-1	NA	TRBJ2-1	few	TGTGCCACCAGTAGGATGGGGGTCGATGAGCAGTTCTTC	CATSRMGVDEQFF
TRBV2	NA	TRBJ2-6	many	TGTGCCAGCAGTGCCGACAGTCATGGGGCCAACGTCCTGACTTTC	CASSADSHGANVLTF
TRBV7-3	NA	TRBJ2-1	many	TGTGCCAGCAGCTTACGGGGGGCTGAGCAGTTCTTC	CASSLRGAEQFF
TRBV6-1	NA	TRBJ1-1	many	TGTGCCACCGGAGGGACCTTGAACACTGAAGCTTTCTTT	CATGGTLNTEAFF
TRBV25-1	NA	TRBJ2-1	NA	TGTGCCAGCAGTGACCCATGGGAGCAGTTCTTC	CASSDPWEQFF
TRBV12-3/TRBV12-4	NA	TRBJ1-2	many	TGTGCCAGCAGTTCCACAACCGGGATCGGCTATGGCTACACCTTC	CASSSTTGIGYGYTF
TRBV20-1	NA	TRBJ1-2	many	TGCAGTGCTAGTGAGCCAGGGGCGAACGGCTACACCTTC	CSASEPGANGYTF
TRBV5-6	NA	TRBJ2-2	NA	TGTGCCAGCAGCTTGGTTGGCGGAAACACCGGGGAGCTGTTTTTT	CASSLVGGNTGELFF
TRBV7-9	NA	TRBJ1-1	many	TGTGCCAGCAGCTTTGGGGGGGGAAGCACTGAAGCTTTCTTT	CASSFGGGSTEAFF
TRBV12-3/TRBV12-4	TRBD1	TRBJ1-1	many	TGTGCCAGCAACAGACAGGGGGGCTGGACTGAAGCTTTCTTT	CASNRQGGWTEAFF
TRBV7-9	NA	TRBJ2-7	few	TGTGCCAGCAGCTTAGCGCAAGGGCCGCAGTACTTC	CASSLAQGPQYF
TRBV12-3/TRBV12-4	NA	TRBJ2-2	NA	TGTGCCAGCAGTAGCGGAGCGGGCACCGGGGAGCTGTTTTTT	CASSSGAGTGELFF
TRBV19	NA	TRBJ1-5	few	TGTGCCAGTAGTAAAGCGGAACAGGGCCGGCGGGGGGCCCAGCATTTT	CASSKAEQGRRGAQHF
TRBV19	TRBD1	TRBJ2-5	many	TGTGCCAGTAGTCCTCCTCCGACAGGGGGCGGATGGGAGACCCAGTACTTC	CASSPPPTGGGWETQYF
TRBV20-1	NA	TRBJ2-2	many	TGCAGTGCTAGGGTCCCAAACACCGGGGAGCTGTTTTTT	CSARVPNTGELFF
TRBV13	TRBD2	TRBJ2-3	many	TGTGCCAGCAGCCTCCTATCGGGGGGTCTCACAGATACGCAGTATTTT	CASSLLSGGLTDTQYF
TRBV4-2	TRBD1	TRBJ1-5	many	TGTGCCAGCAGCCACAACGACAGGGTCCGCGGCAATCAGCCCCAGCATTTT	CASSHNDRVRGNQPQHF
TRBV3-1	NA	TRBJ2-7	many	TGTGCCAGCAGCCTTCGGACTATCTCCTACGAGCAGTACTTC	CASSLRTISYEQYF
TRBV6-1	TRBD2	TRBJ2-1	NA	TGTGCCAGCAGTCAACGGGCGGGGGAATACAATGAGCAGTTCTTC	CASSQRAGEYNEQFF
TRBV6-1	NA	TRBJ1-2	many	TGTGCCAGCAACGGGGGGCGAGGGTATGGCTACACCTTC	CASNGGRGYGYTF
TRBV4-1	TRBD1	TRBJ1-2	NA	TGCGCCAGCAGCCTGAGAGGACAGGGGACGGACTATGGCTACACCTTC	CASSLRGQGTDYGYTF
TRBV12-3/TRBV12-4	NA	TRBJ2-7	many	TGTGCCAGCAACCCAGGGGCCTCCTACGAGCAGTACTTC	CASNPGASYEQYF
TRBV20-1	NA	TRBJ2-3	many	TGCAGTGCTAGAGAGAGGGGGATGGCGATAGATACGCAGTATTTT	CSARERGMAIDTQYF
TRBV6-5	NA	TRBJ1-6	NA	TGTGCCAGCAGTTACTCGCAGCAGGGTGTTAATTCACCCCTCCACTTT	CASSYSQQGVNSPLHF
TRBV5-1	NA	TRBJ2-1	few	TGCGCCAGCAGCTTGGCATCAGGGGGGAATGAGCAGTTCTTC	CASSLASGGNEQFF
TRBV11-2	NA	TRBJ1-1	many	TGCGCCAGCAGCCAAGTACGGGTGACAAACACTGAAGCTTTCTTT	CASSQVRVTNTEAFF
TRBV6-4	TRBD1	TRBJ1-4	few	TGTGCCAGCAGGACGGGGACAGACAATGAAAAACTGTTTTTT	CASRTGTDNEKLFF
TRBV4-2	NA	TRBJ1-4	many	TGTGCCAGCAGCCAAGGGACAGAAGCCTGGAATGAAAAACTGTTTTTT	CASSQGTEAWNEKLFF
TRBV19	NA	TRBJ2-5	few	TGTGCCAGTAGTACGACAGGCCAAGAGACCCAGTACTTC	CASSTTGQETQYF
TRBV19	NA	TRBJ1-2	many	TGTGCCAGTACAAAGGCACCAAAAGCGTATGGCTACACCTTC	CASTKAPKAYGYTF
TRBV12-3/TRBV12-4	NA	TRBJ1-3	NA	TGTGCCAGCAGTTTTAGATCGGACACCTCTGGAAACACCATATATTTT	CASSFRSDTSGNTIYF
TRBV12-5	NA	TRBJ2-7	few	TGTGCTAGTGGTCCTCGGACAGTTTACGAGCAGTACTTC	CASGPRTVYEQYF
TRBV12-3/TRBV12-4	NA	TRBJ2-2	many	TGTGCCAGCAGTTTCAGAGTTTCGAACACCGGGGAGCTGTTTTTT	CASSFRVSNTGELFF